This paragraph covers one T cell receptor beta chain sequence. A J-beta primer mix and a sample-barcoded 5' primer were used in a second PCR of roughly 6 to 12 cycles. TCRdb re-analysed the 5' RACE reads in MiXCR, keeping a single row per CDR3 protein. The sample carries roughly 1 million distinct CDR3 sequences, approximately 26% recorded once. The germline CDR1 and CDR2 sequences are MNHEY and SVGAGI. The CDR3 runs 16 residues. Trimming stripped 2 bases from V and 3 bases from J, with 15 bases between. This record comes from a study of blood T cells in healthy people across ages. Per sample, extraction of total RNA gave at least 5.5 micrograms in every case. The same sample was also used in a study of T cells of mothers and their children. That source reports: Overlap measured in related mother-child pairs was slightly, non-significantly higher than in unrelated pairs.

The chain links TRBV6-5 to TRBJ2-3, with D possibly TRBD1 on 6 matching bases. The sequence came from a girl aged 2 to 10 in good health. The sample consisted of blood. CDR3: CASSYAQGSWTDTQYF. For the CDR3, the DNA is TGTGCCAGCAGTTACGCGCAGGGGAGTTGGACAGATACGCAGTATTTT.